This T cell receptor beta chain emerged from a study of brain T cells in children with intractable seizures. Clones were sequenced by immunoSEQ multiplex PCR, and TCRdb holds only the in-frame ones, with some missing. The sample yields 340,000 or so clones, 85% to 95% seen once. The sample's time point: blood from clinic visit 5 months post-surgery; TSC patient then seizure free. At least one anti-epileptic drug was given before surgery. This CDR3 has 12 amino acids. Per germline, CDR1 SGHTA and CDR2 FQGNSA. With V trimmed by 6 bases and J by 10 bases, 8 bases remained unmatched. The sequence was collected from a boy under two years old with tuberous sclerosis and intractable seizures. The chain has TRBV7-2 and TRBJ1-2; 7 nucleotides align to TRBD1. Sequencing was performed on peripheral blood, taken less than 6 months after surgery. The CDR3 loop is CASSTAQGPYTF. As DNA, the CDR3 is TGTGCCAGCAGTACCGCACAGGGGCCCTACACCTTC.